Listed here are 3 T cell receptor beta chains from one sample, sequenced in a study of T-cell reconstitution after alpha-beta-depleted transplantation in children. Unique molecular identifiers were incorporated when the TCRbeta library was constructed. TCRdb independently ran MiXCR on the PCR reads; one entry per CDR3 protein. The sample shows roughly 110,000 distinct CDR3 sequences, over 9% of them seen only once. The starting material was PBMCs, obtained before TCRalphabeta/CD19-depleted stem cell transplant. The receptors stem from a boy aged 2 to 10 with acute lymphoblastic leukemia, due to receive a stem cell transplant.

This chain joins TRBV20-1 and TRBJ2-6; maybe TRBD2 (6 bases). V was pared by 6 bases and J by 0 bases, with 24 bases between. The CDR3 spans 19 residues. CDR1 and CDR2 (germline): DFQATT, SNEGSKA (reference sequence). Written as DNA, the CDR3 is TGCAGTGCCCAGCCGCGGGGCTCCGGTCCCCCCTCTGGGGCCAACGTCCTGACTTTC. This sequence encodes CSAQPRGSGPPSGANVLTF.

This clonotype was observed a few times. The J gene is TRBJ2-3, the V gene TRBV27; 8 bases are a match to TRBD1. Germline V gene sequence: CDR1 MNHEY, CDR2 SMNVEV (reference sequence). V shed 2 bases, J shed 3 bases, and the junction held 7 bases outside the gene matches. The CDR3 contains 16 residues. The CDR3 DNA reads as TGTGCCAGCAGTTTACTCGGCAGGGGGCGAACAGATACGCAGTATTTT. Protein sequence: CASSLLGRGRTDTQYF.

This clonotype appeared a few times. This sequence joins TRBV20-1 and TRBJ2-1; 8 nucleotides agree with TRBD2. Germline trimming cut 3 bases from V and 9 bases from J; bases unmatched to any gene: 13. Germline CDR1 and CDR2: DFQATT and SNEGSKA (reference sequence). The length of the CDR3 is 15 residues. The CDR3 is CSASALRGRSGEQFF. The CDR3 bases are TGCAGTGCTAGTGCCCTGCGCGGGAGGTCCGGTGAGCAGTTCTTC.